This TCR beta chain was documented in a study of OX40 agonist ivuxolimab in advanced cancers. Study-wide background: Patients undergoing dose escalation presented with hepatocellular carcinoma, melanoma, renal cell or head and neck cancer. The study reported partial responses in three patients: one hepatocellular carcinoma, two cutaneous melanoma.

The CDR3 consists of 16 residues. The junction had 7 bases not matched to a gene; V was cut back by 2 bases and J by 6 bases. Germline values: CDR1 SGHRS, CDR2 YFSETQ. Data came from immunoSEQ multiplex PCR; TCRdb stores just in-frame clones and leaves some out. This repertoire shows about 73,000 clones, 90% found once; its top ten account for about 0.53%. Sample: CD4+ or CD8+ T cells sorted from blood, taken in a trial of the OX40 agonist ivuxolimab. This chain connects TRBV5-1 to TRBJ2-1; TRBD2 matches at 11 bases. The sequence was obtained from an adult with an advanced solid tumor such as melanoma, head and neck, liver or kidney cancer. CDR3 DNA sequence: TGCGCCAGCAGCTTATTAGTTAGCGGGAGGGCCAATGAGCAGTTCTTC. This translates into CASSLLVSGRANEQFF.